One and the same sample provided the 5 T cell receptor beta chains below, sequenced in a study of Tregs in tolerant kidney transplant recipients. Using immunoSEQ multiplex PCR, the repertoire was profiled, and TCRdb retains in-frame clones only, with some absent. Its table lists nearly 15,000 clones. Recipients received nonmyeloablative bone marrow transplants from related graft donors, with transient mixed chimerism. The material was CD4+ T cells from blood (PBMCs), obtained 12 months after the transplant. The receptors here all came from a human patient who received a combined kidney and bone marrow transplant. The graft donor may account for some of the T cells.

The CDR3: CASSHRVIGELFF. The DNA read from the CDR3 is TGTGCCAGCAGTCACAGGGTTATCGGGGAG. The chain is built from TRBV27 and TRBJ2-2; possible D gene TRBD1, 6 bases. The sequence runs out 3 residues before the end of the CDR3; the remainder is reconstructed from the germline J gene. The CDR3 has 13 amino acids. V gave up 5 bases and J gave up 7 bases, with 11 bases separating them. Per the germline V gene, CDR1 is MNHEY and CDR2 is SMNVEV (reference sequence).

With regard to this clone: The CDR3 is cut off 3 residues early in the read; its end comes from the germline J gene. The chain couples TRBV7-2 to TRBJ2-1; TRBD2 is a possible D gene (7 bases). Trimming removed 0 bases from V and 9 bases from J, with 12 bases in between. Germline V lookup: CDR1 SGHTA, CDR2 FQGNSA. This CDR3 has 14 amino acids. CDR3 sequence reads: CASSLATSRGEQFF. CDR3 DNA (partial): TGTGCCAGCAGCTTAGCGACTAGCAGGGGTGAG.

As to this clone: The CDR3 end falls 3 residues outside the read, so it is completed with the germline J gene. The rearrangement uses TRBV7-3 and TRBJ2-1; TRBD2 is a possible D gene (5 bases). The ends were cut back, 2 bases at V and 0 bases at J, with 14 bases in the middle. The CDR3 contains 17 residues. Germline V lookup: CDR1 SGHTA, CDR2 FQGTGA. The part of the CDR3 DNA that was read is TGTGCCAGCAGCTTACTGGCGGGTTCGAGCTCCTACAATGAG. Encoded protein: CASSLLAGSSSYNE. The entire CDR3 protein reads CASSLLAGSSSYNEQFF.

To note about this clone: The CDR3 end lies 3 residues beyond the end of the read and is filled in from the germline J gene. The chain joins TRBV7-9 to TRBJ2-7; 8 nucleotides match TRBD1. CDR1 is SEHNR, CDR2 FQNEAQ, per germline (reference sequence). Trimming cost V 5 bases and J 6 bases; bases outside gene matches: 12. The CDR3 runs to 15 residues. The chain's CDR3 is CASSIYRGMNSEQYF. The CDR3 DNA, read in part, is TGTGCCAGCAGCATTTACAGGGGGATGAATTCCGAG.

As regards this clone: The CDR3 end lies 3 residues beyond the end of the read and is filled in from the germline J gene. The gene calls are TRBV18 and TRBJ1-6; TRBD1 agrees at 7 bases. Losses at the gene ends were 3 bases for V and 5 bases for J; bases not matched to a gene: 4. The CDR3 runs to 15 residues. In germline, CDR1 is KGHSH, CDR2 LQKENI. The sequenced CDR3 bases are TGTGCCAGCTCACCTAGTACAGGGGATAATTCACCC. Amino acid sequence: CASSPSTGDNSP. The CDR3 in full is CASSPSTGDNSPLHF.